This T cell receptor beta chain was retrieved from a study of blood T cell repertoires in COVID-19 (dated by TCRdb to 2018 to 2021). Regarding the research as a whole: Samples from collaborators originated in the United States, Italy and Spain and spanned both the acute and convalescent phases of COVID-19. The dataset comprised deeply sampled blood TCRbeta repertoires from subjects exposed to, actively infected with, or recovered from COVID-19. The sample metadata nearly always contained a de-identified subject ID, COVID-19 status, age in years and sex. The material from the prospective study consisted of cDNA or gDNA derived from T cells, B-cell-depleted T cells, or PBMCs. Where available, HLA class I and class II types were taken from metadata supplied by the sample provider and were not determined by assay-based typing. Samples came from the ongoing ImmuneRACE study (first 160 participants) plus 1,254 subjects from 6 global collaborators. The repertoires were released in a freely available public database meant as a resource for research on the immune response to SARS-CoV-2.

TCRbeta CDR3 regions were amplified from genomic DNA using the immunoSEQ Assay, a bias-controlled multiplex PCR. The authors processed their data as follows. The number of nucleated cells in each sample was estimated by amplification of reference gene primers within the assay. Sequence reads were collapsed and filtered to measure the absolute abundance of every unique TCRbeta CDR3 rearrangement. For each sample, productive Simpson clonality was calculated as the square root of Simpson's diversity index over productive rearrangements. Entries here come from immuneACCESS through TCRdb and include only in-frame sequences with V and J called. Some clones fail to appear in such tables; in the studies checked, an unresolved V gene covers under half of the shortfall, and the cause of the remainder is unknown. V and J calls and clone size come straight from that table; D and trimming were deduced from the DNA. The sample includes 270,000 or so clones, with 75% to 90% observed a single time. The biggest ten clones account for about 0.94% of the sample.

Regarding this clone: Its target antigen remains unknown. No base quality information exists; no much larger clone differs at one position.

Samples from volunteer blood donors who had recovered from COVID-19 were contributed by a second Seattle source. Collaborating institutions collected whole blood in K2EDTA tubes following their own protocols. Collaborator samples were shipped for TCRbeta analysis as frozen whole blood, isolated PBMCs, or DNA extracted from either sample type. Taken from the germline V gene (reference sequence), the CDR1 and CDR2 loops are LNHNV and YYDKDF. V is shortened by 3 bases, J by 5 bases, and the region joining them spans 5 bases. The CDR3 contains 12 residues, cysteine and phenylalanine counted. Kept here is only the CDR3 DNA, which spans 36 bases and is read in frame from base 1. The paper's findings and limits, for the study overall: Clinical and demographic metadata were provided uncurated, with the amount varying by source and participant.

This clonotype was obtained from a woman in her forties who had recovered from COVID-19. The chain employs TRBV15 and TRBJ1-5; the D gene cannot be resolved reliably. Sample: peripheral blood. The CDR3 sequence is CATSSPHQPQHF. The DNA sequence reads TGTGCCACCAGCAGCCCTCATCAGCCCCAGCATTTT. Reference TRBV15 and TRBJ1-5 genes cover what lies past the CDR3, so the full variable domain is DAMVIQNPRYQVTQFGKPVTLSCSQTLNHNVMYWYQQKSSQAPKLLFHYYDKDFNNEADTPDNFQSRRPNTSFCFLDIRSPGLGDTAMYLCATSSPHQPQHFGDGTRLSIL.